Each of the 32 T cell receptor beta chains below was sequenced from the same sample in a study of CD4 T cells in relation to SARS-CoV-2 and coronaviruses. Using immunoSEQ multiplex PCR, the repertoire was profiled, and TCRdb retains in-frame clones only, with some absent. The sample contains about 23,000 clones, more than 65% of which appear only once. Which antigens these TCRs recognize remains unknown. Before the COVID-19 pandemic, during about 2010-2018, CD4+ T cells were taken from unexposed donors. The cells were cultured for approximately ten days before CD4+ T cells were isolated. Material: CD4+ T cells from PBMCs, cultured in vitro. Receptor source: a human donor in good health.

The V call is TRBV4-3, the J call TRBJ2-3; no clear D gene. Trimming took off 0 bases at V and 2 bases at J, with 6 bases between the two ends. CDR1 is LGHNA, CDR2 YSLEER, per germline. The CDR3 is made up of 14 amino acids. The CDR3 here is CASSQDPNTDTQYF. In DNA form, the CDR3 reads TGCGCCAGCAGCCAAGATCCTAACACAGATACGCAGTATTTT.

The chain couples TRBV12-3 or TRBV12-4 to TRBJ2-1; 7 nucleotides match TRBD1. J lost 4 bases, V lost 5 bases, and 2 bases had no gene match. The CDR3 sequence is 13 residues long. Here the CDR3 reads CASSRGQYNEQFF. The CDR3 DNA reads as TGTGCCAGCAGTCGGGGACAGTACAATGAGCAGTTCTTC.

This chain joins TRBV30 and TRBJ2-3; D is ambiguous. Germline V gene sequence: CDR1 GTSNPN, CDR2 SVGIG (reference sequence). Trimming cost V 5 bases and J 2 bases, with 5 bases left between them. CDR3 length equals 11 residues. CDR3 amino acids: CAWATTDTQYF. CDR3 coding DNA: TGTGCCTGGGCTACCACAGATACGCAGTATTTT.

This sequence joins TRBV9 and TRBJ2-1; 8 positions match TRBD2. This CDR3 has 14 residues. Germline lookup yields CDR1 SGDLS and CDR2 YYNGEE. The V segment lost 0 bases and the J segment 10 bases; nucleotides outside the gene matches: 6. The CDR3 spells CASSVAPRLAEQFF. The DNA of the CDR3 is TGTGCCAGCAGCGTAGCTCCCAGACTAGCGGAGCAGTTCTTC.

The chain joins TRBV11-2 to TRBJ2-4; D is perhaps TRBD2 (6 bases). The V end was cut by 0 bases, the J end by 8 bases, with 17 bases between. Germline loops: CDR1 SGHAT, CDR2 FQNNGV. This CDR3 spans 16 amino acids. In nucleotides, the CDR3 is TGTGCCAGCAGCTTAGATAGCGGACTGGCCATGGACATTCAGTACTTC. Translating it yields CASSLDSGLAMDIQYF.

This clone was observed a few times. This rearrangement joins TRBV5-1 to TRBJ2-2; D remains ambiguous. V shed 4 bases and J shed 2 bases, with 6 bases lying between them. Germline V gene lookup returns CDR1 SGHRS and CDR2 YFSETQ. This CDR3 is 13 amino acids long. As DNA, the CDR3 is TGCGCCAGCAGCCCAGGAAACACCGGGGAGCTGTTTTTT. It encodes CASSPGNTGELFF.

This sequence joins TRBV5-1 and TRBJ2-3, with TRBD2 identical over 10 bases. The V gene end was trimmed by 0 bases and the J gene end by 1 base; junction bases not matched to a gene: 5. This CDR3 has 17 residues. Germline-derived CDR1 and CDR2 are SGHRS and YFSETQ. CDR3 bases: TGCGCCAGCAGCTTGGTAGCGGGAGGCGGCGGCACAGATACGCAGTATTTT. This codes for CASSLVAGGGGTDTQYF.

The CDR3 bases are TGTGCCAGCAGCCAACGCGGAGGGTCGGCTTTCTTT. As protein: CASSQRGGSAFF. This rearrangement joins TRBV3-1 (or the pseudogene TRBV3-2) to TRBJ1-1, with no clear D. There are 12 residues in the CDR3. CDR1 and CDR2 (germline): LGHDT, YNNKEL (reference sequence). V lost 2 bases and J 11 bases, leaving 12 bases between the germline ends.

The rearrangement uses TRBV7-4 and TRBJ1-3; TRBD1 might be the D (6 bases). CDR1 is SGHVT, CDR2 SQSDAQ, per germline. V lost 5 bases, J lost 0 bases, and 17 bases lay in between. The CDR3 loop spans 17 amino acids. CDR3 residues: CASSKSDRTNSGNTIYF. In DNA form, the CDR3 reads TGTGCCAGCAGCAAAAGCGACAGGACTAACTCTGGAAACACCATATATTTT.

The gene calls are TRBV30 and TRBJ2-7; no clear D. Germline V gene data show CDR1 as GTSNPN and CDR2 as SVGIG (reference sequence). This CDR3 contains 15 residues. The V gene lost 3 bases and the J gene lost 1 base, with 16 bases spanning the gap. Here the CDR3 DNA reads TGTGCCTGGAGAAGACTCGACCGGCAATCCTACGAGCAGTACTTC. Its protein is CAWRRLDRQSYEQYF.

V gene TRBV4-1 combines with J gene TRBJ2-1; no firm D call. Between the trimmed V and J ends, which lost 1 base and 4 bases, there was a span of 14 bases. Germline V gene lookup returns CDR1 MGHRA and CDR2 YSYEKL. The CDR3 consists of 16 residues. The CDR3 protein is CASSQGSPLRYNEQFF. CDR3 DNA sequence: TGCGCCAGCAGCCAAGGTTCCCCCTTGCGGTACAATGAGCAGTTCTTC.

The chain uses TRBV5-1 and TRBJ2-7; 8 positions match TRBD1. Germline trimming cut 3 bases from V and 4 bases from J; bases unmatched to any gene: 6. The germline V gene encodes CDR1 SGHRS and CDR2 YFSETQ. The length of the CDR3 is 14 residues. The DNA of the CDR3 is TGCGCCAGCAGCTGGACAGGGTTCGGGTACGAGCAGTACTTC. Protein product: CASSWTGFGYEQYF.

The genes are TRBV3-1 (or the pseudogene TRBV3-2) and TRBJ1-2; D perhaps matches TRBD1 (6 bases). The CDR3 totals 14 residues. Deletions cut 2 bases from V and 7 bases from J, with 14 bases between. Germline V gene lookup returns CDR1 LGHDT and CDR2 YNNKEL (reference sequence). CDR3 loop: CASSQRQDSSGYTF. The CDR3 nucleotides are TGTGCCAGCAGCCAAAGACAGGATTCGAGTGGCTACACCTTC.

This chain links TRBV4-1 with TRBJ2-7, with 8 positions matching TRBD1. Germline loops: CDR1 MGHRA, CDR2 YSYEKL. With 2 bases clipped from V and 5 bases from J, the junction kept 8 bases outside the gene matches. The CDR3 covers 15 residues. The CDR3 here is CASSQTGTGAHEQYF. CDR3 bases: TGCGCCAGCAGCCAAACCGGGACAGGTGCACACGAGCAGTACTTC.

J is TRBJ1-5 and V is TRBV6-1; TRBD1 matches 11 bases. The CDR3 sequence is 17 residues long. V was clipped by 0 bases and J by 6 bases; unmatched bases: 7. Germline CDR1 MNHNS, CDR2 SASEGT. DNA of the CDR3: TGTGCCAGCAGTGAAGCGTGGGACAGGGGGTCCCGTCAGCCCCAGCATTTT. It is translated as CASSEAWDRGSRQPQHF.

The V and J genes are TRBV7-2 and TRBJ2-7; D is undetermined. The germline V and J ends were trimmed by 5 bases and 1 base, with 12 bases remaining between them. This CDR3 is built from 14 residues. Looked up from germline, CDR1 is SGHTA and CDR2 is FQGNSA. In nucleotides, the CDR3 is TGTGCCAGCAGCGACCGAGCGCGGTCCTACGAGCAGTACTTC. As protein: CASSDRARSYEQYF.

The V gene is TRBV5-1, the J gene TRBJ2-1; 10 positions agree with TRBD1. Germline V lookup: CDR1 SGHRS, CDR2 YFSETQ. The CDR3 is 16 amino acids. V was pared by 3 bases and J by 6 bases, with 9 bases of the junction left unmatched. CDR3 in DNA: TGCGCCAGCAGCTCACCGGGACAGGGGAACTTCAATGAGCAGTTCTTC. Encoded protein: CASSSPGQGNFNEQFF. The variable domain in full, with the rest retrieved from reference TRBV5-1 and TRBJ2-1, is KAGVTQTPRYLIKTRGQQVTLSCSPISGHRSVSWYQQTPGQGLQFLFEYFSETQRNKGNFPGRFSGRQFSNSRSEMNVSTLELGDSALYLCASSSPGQGNFNEQFFGPGTRLTVL.

This clone has more than one count but fewer than ten. This chain uses TRBV5-4 with TRBJ2-7, with a possible D match to TRBD2 (6 bases). V lost 2 bases and J lost 0, with 15 bases in between. Per the germline V gene, CDR1 is SGHNT and CDR2 is YYREEE (reference sequence). The length of the CDR3 is 16 residues. CDR3 protein: CASSFGLAESSYEQYF. CDR3 coding DNA: TGTGCCAGCAGCTTTGGATTAGCGGAATCCTCCTACGAGCAGTACTTC.

This clone was recorded only once. This sequence joins TRBV5-8 and TRBJ1-2, with TRBD1 as a possible D gene (6 bases). CDR1 is SGHTS, CDR2 YDEGEE, per germline. The CDR3 totals 14 residues. V was clipped by 1 base and J by 7 bases, with 14 bases between them. The CDR3, as DNA: TGTGCCAGCAGCTTGTCGTGGGGGGCCGGTGGCTACACCTTC. Protein: CASSLSWGAGGYTF.

CDR3 region: CASSYRGLEAFF. In DNA, the CDR3 is TGTGCCAGCAGTTACAGGGGTCTTGAAGCTTTCTTT. The rearrangement uses TRBV28 and TRBJ1-1, with 7 positions matching TRBD1. This CDR3 contains 12 residues. V was pared by 4 bases and J by 7 bases, with 3 bases of the junction left unmatched. Germline lookup yields CDR1 MDHEN and CDR2 SYDVKM.

The V and J genes are TRBV7-9 and TRBJ2-5; D is possibly TRBD1 or TRBD2 (5 bases each). The germline V gene has CDR1 SEHNR and CDR2 FQNEAQ (reference sequence). Deletions cut 1 base from V and 13 bases from J, with 13 bases between. The CDR3 has 12 amino acids. In nucleotides, the CDR3 is TGTGCCAGCAGCTTAGAGTCGAGGGGACCGTACTTC. This translates into CASSLESRGPYF. Looking up the rest from reference TRBV7-9 and TRBJ2-5 gives the full variable domain: DTGVSQNPRHKITKRGQNVTFRCDPISEHNRLYWYRQTLGQGPEFLTYFQNEAQLEKSRLLSDRFSAERPKGSFSTLEIQRTEQGDSAMYLCASSLESRGPYFGPGTRLLVL.

Here the CDR3 reads CASSPETVRGYTF. The CDR3 DNA sequence: TGTGCCAGCAGTCCAGAAACTGTGCGGGGCTACACCTTC. The V and J genes are TRBV12-3 or TRBV12-4 and TRBJ1-2; D call uncertain. The CDR3 totals 13 residues. Trimming took 5 bases from V and 8 from J, leaving 15 bases between them.

This clone was observed a few times. The chain recombines TRBV11-2 with TRBJ1-2; D possibly corresponds to TRBD1 (5 bases). This CDR3 comprises 14 residues. The V gene lost 6 bases and the J gene lost 2 bases, with 13 bases spanning the gap. Per germline, CDR1 SGHAT and CDR2 FQNNGV. The DNA for the CDR3 is TGTGCCAGCAGTTCGCGCAGGGAGAACTATGGCTACACCTTC. Protein sequence: CASSSRRENYGYTF. The variable domain in full, completed from reference TRBV11-2 and TRBJ1-2, reads EAGVAQSPRYKIIEKRQSVAFWCNPISGHATLYWYQQILGQGPKLLIQFQNNGVVDDSQLPKDRFSAERLKGVDSTLKIQPAKLEDSAVYLCASSSRRENYGYTFGSGTRLTVV.

The chain links TRBV19 to TRBJ2-1; D may be TRBD1 or TRBD2 (6 bases each). The CDR3 runs 16 residues. Germline-derived CDR1 and CDR2 are LNHDA and SQIVND (reference sequence). V lost 0 bases to trimming and J lost 1 base, with 10 bases between them. The CDR3 loop is CASSIEGGRSYNEQFF. The CDR3 coding sequence is TGTGCCAGTAGTATAGAAGGGGGGCGGTCCTACAATGAGCAGTTCTTC.

CDR3 DNA sequence: TGCGCCAGCAGCTTGCAAGGATCCAGCTCCTACGAGCAGTACTTC. This codes for CASSLQGSSSYEQYF. The chain employs TRBV5-1 and TRBJ2-7, with no clear D. The CDR3 is made up of 15 amino acids. Trimming shortened V by 1 base and J by 0 bases, and 11 bases separated the two germline ends. Germline V gene lookup returns CDR1 SGHRS and CDR2 YFSETQ. The full variable domain, rest sourced from reference TRBV5-1 and TRBJ2-7, is KAGVTQTPRYLIKTRGQQVTLSCSPISGHRSVSWYQQTPGQGLQFLFEYFSETQRNKGNFPGRFSGRQFSNSRSEMNVSTLELGDSALYLCASSLQGSSSYEQYFGPGTRLTVT.

The chain joins TRBV4-1 to TRBJ2-1, with D perhaps matching TRBD2 (5 bases). CDR1 and CDR2 (germline): MGHRA, YSYEKL. The V end lost 6 bases, the J end lost 3 bases, and 12 bases lay between the germline ends. The CDR3 is 14 residues long. CDR3 in amino acids: CASSGGDYYNEQFF. CDR3 DNA sequence: TGCGCCAGCAGTGGCGGAGACTACTACAATGAGCAGTTCTTC.

This chain joins TRBV5-1 and TRBJ1-2; TRBD1 might be the D (6 bases). Germline V gene lookup returns CDR1 SGHRS and CDR2 YFSETQ. CDR3 length: 12 residues. V lost 4 bases, J lost 7 bases, and 11 bases lay in between. This CDR3 is CASSLQGLGYTF. CDR3 sequence (DNA): TGCGCCAGCAGCCTACAGGGACTTGGCTACACCTTC.

V gene TRBV5-5 combines with J gene TRBJ2-7, with D possibly matching TRBD1 (6 bases). The CDR3 is 13 residues long. CDR1 is SGHKS and CDR2 is YYEKEE in the germline V gene (reference sequence). V lost 1 base and J lost 2, with 7 bases in between. The chain's CDR3 is CASSLRGTYEQYF. As DNA, the CDR3 is TGTGCCAGCAGCTTGAGGGGGACCTACGAGCAGTACTTC.

The chain recombines TRBV5-4 with TRBJ2-5, with D maybe TRBD2 (6 bases). The V gene's germline CDR1 is SGHNT and CDR2 YYREEE (reference sequence). Trimming stripped 3 bases from V and 1 base from J, with 7 bases between. The CDR3 extends over 13 amino acids. Here the CDR3 reads CASSSGLQETQYF. The CDR3 DNA is TGTGCCAGCAGCTCGGGACTCCAAGAGACCCAGTACTTC.

This clone turned up a few times. This rearrangement joins TRBV4-1 to TRBJ1-3; D unresolved. The germline V and J ends were trimmed by 0 bases and 0 bases, with 3 bases remaining between them. The CDR3 runs 14 residues. Germline CDR1 and CDR2: MGHRA and YSYEKL. The CDR3 nucleotides read TGCGCCAGCAGCCAAGAATACTCTGGAAACACCATATATTTT. This codes for CASSQEYSGNTIYF.

The chain recombines TRBV7-9 with TRBJ2-5, with 7 bases fitting TRBD2. There are 13 residues in the CDR3. The V gene's germline CDR1 is SEHNR and CDR2 FQNEAQ (reference sequence). Trimming cost V 7 bases and J 5 bases; bases outside gene matches: 7. CDR3 sequence (DNA): TGTGCCAGCAAGAGCGGGGAGTGGGAGACCCAGTACTTC. Amino acids: CASKSGEWETQYF. The full variable domain, its missing parts supplied by reference TRBV7-9 and TRBJ2-5, is DTGVSQNPRHKITKRGQNVTFRCDPISEHNRLYWYRQTLGQGPEFLTYFQNEAQLEKSRLLSDRFSAERPKGSFSTLEIQRTEQGDSAMYLCASKSGEWETQYFGPGTRLLVL.

For the CDR3, the DNA is TGTGCCAGCAGCGTAGAGTTTAGCCGGGATACGCAGTATTTT. Its protein product is CASSVEFSRDTQYF. This chain uses TRBV9 with TRBJ2-3; no definite D call. The CDR3 consists of 14 residues. Germline assignment: CDR1 SGDLS and CDR2 YYNGEE. V lost 0 bases and J 6 bases, leaving 11 bases between the germline ends. Full variable domain (missing parts from reference TRBV9 and TRBJ2-3): DSGVTQTPKHLITATGQRVTLRCSPRSGDLSVYWYQQSLDQGLQFLIQYYNGEERAKGNILERFSAQQFPDLHSELNLSSLELGDSALYFCASSVEFSRDTQYFGPGTRLTVL.